Each of the 9 T cell receptor beta chains below was sequenced from the same sample in a study of blood T cells in healthy people across ages. A sample-barcoded 5' primer and a J-beta primer mix were used in a second PCR of about 6 to 11 cycles. TCRdb processed the 5' RACE reads anew with MiXCR; each CDR3 protein has one entry. The profile covers roughly 800,000 distinct CDR3 sequences, with around 25% appearing a single time and over 2.5% taken by the ten largest. A further study also used this sample, focusing on T cells of mothers and their children.

Source material: blood. The receptor set was obtained from a boy aged 5-17 years in good health.

In this sample, this clonotype turned up a few times. The gene calls are TRBV2 and TRBJ2-1, with TRBD2 as a possible D gene (6 bases). This CDR3 has 16 residues. Trimming took 6 bases from V and 0 from J, leaving 15 bases between them. CDR1 is SNHLY, CDR2 FYNNEI, per germline. The CDR3 spells CASSRSRGSSYNEQFF. CDR3 sequence (DNA): TGTGCCAGCAGCCGAAGCCGGGGGAGCTCCTACAATGAGCAGTTCTTC.

This clonotype was found a few times. The rearrangement links TRBV30 to TRBJ1-4, with 8 bases aligning to TRBD1. Trimming at V came to 0 bases and at J to 4 bases, leaving 10 bases not matched to a gene. CDR1 is GTSNPN and CDR2 is SVGIG in the germline V gene (reference sequence). The CDR3 length is 17 residues. CDR3: CAWSVRQGALGNEKLFF. CDR3 nucleotides: TGTGCCTGGAGTGTCCGGCAGGGGGCTTTGGGTAATGAAAAACTGTTTTTT.

The count of this clonotype is one. This chain's CDR3 is CASSLGVGTQGNQPQHF. CDR3 nucleotides: TGTGCCAGCAGCTTAGGGGTAGGGACGCAAGGCAATCAGCCCCAGCATTTT. The V call is TRBV11-2, the J call TRBJ1-5; D is perhaps TRBD1 (5 bases). Looked up from germline, CDR1 is SGHAT and CDR2 is FQNNGV. V lost 1 base to trimming and J lost 2 bases, with 15 bases between them. The length of the CDR3 is 17 residues.

This chain connects TRBV5-1 to TRBJ1-3; D gene ambiguous. This CDR3 has 16 amino acids. Germline V gene lookup returns CDR1 SGHRS and CDR2 YFSETQ. V shed 0 bases and J shed 2 bases, with 12 bases lying between them. The CDR3 loop is CASSLDSGVTGNTIYF. The CDR3 DNA sequence: TGCGCCAGCAGCTTGGATAGTGGGGTAACTGGAAACACCATATATTTT. Filled out from reference TRBV5-1 and TRBJ1-3, the complete variable domain reads KAGVTQTPRYLIKTRGQQVTLSCSPISGHRSVSWYQQTPGQGLQFLFEYFSETQRNKGNFPGRFSGRQFSNSRSEMNVSTLELGDSALYLCASSLDSGVTGNTIYFGEGSWLTVV.

The V gene is TRBV24-1, the J gene TRBJ2-5, with a tentative D call TRBD2 (6 bases). The CDR3 extends over 15 amino acids. V gave up 3 bases and J gave up 0 bases, with 10 bases separating them. Germline CDR1 and CDR2: KGHDR and SFDVKD. Here the CDR3 reads CATSDVRDYQETQYF. DNA for the CDR3: TGTGCCACCAGTGATGTCCGGGACTACCAAGAGACCCAGTACTTC.

The chain recombines TRBV5-1 with TRBJ2-1; D is ambiguous. Trimming stripped 5 bases from V and 7 bases from J, with 13 bases between. The CDR3 has 13 amino acids. CDR1 and CDR2 (germline): SGHRS, YFSETQ. This CDR3 reads CASSGEGQNEQFF. The CDR3, as DNA: TGCGCCAGCAGTGGGGAAGGGCAAAATGAGCAGTTCTTC.

As to this clonotype: An end of the junction does not agree with germline; a read error may underlie this. J is TRBJ2-2 and V is TRBV11-2; D is tentatively TRBD1 or TRBD2 (6 bases each). Germline V gene data show CDR1 as SGHAT and CDR2 as FQNNGV. This CDR3 is built from 14 residues. This chain's CDR3 is CASSLGGLTGELFF. CDR3 nucleotides: TGTGCCAGCAGCCTAGGGGGGCTCACCGGGGAGCTGTTCTTT.

This clonotype was found a few times. One end of the junction varies from germline; a read error may be responsible. The chain couples TRBV28 to TRBJ1-6; D unresolved. This CDR3 contains 16 residues. Germline V lookup: CDR1 MDHEN, CDR2 SYDVKM. CDR3 DNA: TGTGCCAGCAGTCTCCCCGGGATTGCAAATAATTCGCCCCTCCACTTT. Protein product: CASSLPGIANNSPLHF.

This rearrangement joins TRBV29-1 to TRBJ2-1, with D hard to call. Germline V gene lookup returns CDR1 SQVTM and CDR2 ANQGSEA. The CDR3 has 13 amino acids. V was pared by 7 bases and J by 5 bases, with 15 bases between. CDR3 nucleotides: TGCAGCGCACTTTGGATTTCCAACAATGAGCAGTTCTTC. The encoded protein is CSALWISNNEQFF.